These 29 T cell receptor beta chains share one sample of origin, sequenced in a study of beta chain features in type 1 diabetes. Expressed TCRB transcripts got sequenced, as all isolated RNA was reverse transcribed. The assay was immunoSEQ multiplex PCR, and TCRdb's table has in-frame clones only and misses some. The repertoire holds approximately 250,000 clones, with around an eighth as singletons. The sequencing input was naive CD4+ T cells from blood. These TCRs come from a woman aged 40 to 55 in good health.

This clone has more than one count but fewer than ten. V usage is TRBV9 and J usage is TRBJ2-7; a possible D gene is TRBD1 (6 bases). Trimming removed 4 bases from V and 1 base from J, with 18 bases in between. CDR3 length equals 16 residues. Germline V gene sequence: CDR1 SGDLS, CDR2 YYNGEE. CDR3 DNA: TGTGCCAGCAGCCCCACACAGGGATACTTTTCCTACGAGCAGTACTTC. Translating gives CASSPTQGYFSYEQYF.

This chain uses TRBV4-1 with TRBJ1-4; 7 positions agree with TRBD1. The CDR3 loop spans 15 amino acids. The V segment lost 4 bases and the J segment 5 bases; nucleotides outside the gene matches: 7. CDR1 MGHRA and CDR2 YSYEKL come from the germline V gene. The CDR3 DNA is TGCGCCAGCAGCCCGCCGGGACAGACAAATGAAAAACTGTTTTTT. It is translated as CASSPPGQTNEKLFF.

In its sample, this clone was seen a few times. The chain uses TRBV5-1 and TRBJ2-1, with D tentatively TRBD2 (6 bases). This CDR3 comprises 13 residues. Germline V gives CDR1 SGHRS, CDR2 YFSETQ. Trimming shortened V by 4 bases and J by 9 bases, and 14 bases separated the two germline ends. CDR3 loop: CASSSPGVGEQFF. Here the CDR3 DNA reads TGCGCCAGCAGCAGTCCGGGGGTGGGTGAGCAGTTCTTC.

This clone was detected a few times. V usage is TRBV28 and J usage is TRBJ2-7; 8 positions match TRBD1. Germline V gene sequence: CDR1 MDHEN, CDR2 SYDVKM. The CDR3 has 15 amino acids. V lost 7 bases to trimming and J lost 4 bases; unmatched junction nucleotides: 12. The CDR3 sequence: CASNLPGTGLYEQYF. The CDR3 DNA reads as TGTGCCAGCAACCTACCCGGGACAGGATTATACGAGCAGTACTTC.

This chain links TRBV19 with TRBJ2-7; 7 positions match TRBD2. This CDR3 region has 15 residues. Germline V gives CDR1 LNHDA, CDR2 SQIVND (reference sequence). V gave up 1 base and J gave up 5 bases; unmatched junction bases: 8. CDR3: CASSIAASGKNEQYF. The CDR3 coding sequence is TGTGCCAGTAGTATAGCGGCTAGCGGAAAGAACGAGCAGTACTTC.

The CDR3 reads CSVEGMGGGLRETQYF. The CDR3 coding sequence is TGCAGCGTTGAAGGAATGGGTGGCGGACTCAGGGAGACCCAGTACTTC. The genes are TRBV29-1 and TRBJ2-5; maybe TRBD2 (5 bases). From germline, CDR1 is SQVTM and CDR2 ANQGSEA. The CDR3 consists of 16 residues. The V gene lost 1 base and the J gene lost 5 bases, with 20 bases spanning the gap.

The table lists this clone with a few counts. This rearrangement joins TRBV6-5 to TRBJ1-1; maybe TRBD1 (5 bases). With 6 bases removed from V and 6 bases from J, the gap between germline ends came to 17 bases. The germline gives CDR1 MNHEY, CDR2 SVGAGI. There are 14 residues in the CDR3. As DNA, the CDR3 is TGTGCCAGCAGGGACGGGGGGTACCCCCCTGAAGCTTTCTTT. It yields the protein CASRDGGYPPEAFF.

This clone has only a few counts. This chain joins TRBV6-5 and TRBJ1-2; D possibly corresponds to TRBD1 (6 bases). Trimming took 5 bases from V and 3 from J, leaving 13 bases between them. The length of the CDR3 is 14 residues. Germline V CDR1 and CDR2: MNHEY, SVGAGI. This CDR3 reads CASSTNRVDYGYTF. The CDR3 DNA reads TGTGCCAGCAGTACGAACAGGGTTGACTATGGCTACACCTTC.

This clone turned up a few times. The rearrangement links TRBV18 to TRBJ2-1, with 8 nucleotides matching TRBD1. The CDR3 has 15 amino acids. Germline trimming cut 6 bases from V and 3 bases from J; bases unmatched to any gene: 7. The germline CDR1 and CDR2 sequences are KGHSH and LQKENI. CDR3 loop: CASSPGTGHYNEQFF. The CDR3 nucleotides are TGTGCCAGCTCCCCCGGGACAGGTCACTACAATGAGCAGTTCTTC.

The V and J genes are TRBV9 and TRBJ1-1; D possibly corresponds to TRBD1 (6 bases). The germline V gene has CDR1 SGDLS and CDR2 YYNGEE. Trimming took off 0 bases at V and 3 bases at J, with 12 bases between the two ends. The CDR3 covers 15 residues. CDR3 DNA: TGTGCCAGCAGCGTAGGTCTCGGGACACACACTGAAGCTTTCTTT. This sequence encodes CASSVGLGTHTEAFF.

This chain connects TRBV7-9 to TRBJ1-2, with D perhaps matching TRBD1 (5 bases). Trimming shortened V by 5 bases and J by 0 bases, and 19 bases separated the two germline ends. Germline values: CDR1 SEHNR, CDR2 FQNEAQ (reference sequence). This CDR3 has 17 amino acids. The CDR3 nucleotides are TGTGCCAGCAGCCCAGACCGCCAACAGGATACTAACTATGGCTACACCTTC. It encodes CASSPDRQQDTNYGYTF.

The chain couples TRBV2 to TRBJ1-2; 8 bases are a match to TRBD1. The V gene end was trimmed by 1 base and the J gene end by 7 bases; junction bases not matched to a gene: 5. Germline loops: CDR1 SNHLY, CDR2 FYNNEI. There are 14 residues in the CDR3. CDR3 DNA sequence: TGTGCCAGCAGTGAAGGACAGGGGATGGGTGGCTACACCTTC. Translation gives CASSEGQGMGGYTF.

This clone appeared a few times. This chain uses TRBV21-1 with TRBJ2-7; TRBD2, the table's D call, lacks a check against the DNA. TRBV21-1 is termed a pseudogene. The CDR3 is made up of 15 amino acids. The CDR3 reads CASSKGWRGLPSQYF. The CDR3 DNA reads TGTGCCAGCAGCAAAGGGTGGCGGGGACTTCCATCGCAGTACTTC.

This clone showed up just a few times. The gene calls are TRBV7-9 and TRBJ1-5, with D unresolved. V was pared by 5 bases and J by 7 bases, with 9 bases between. The CDR3 consists of 12 residues. Per germline, CDR1 SEHNR and CDR2 FQNEAQ (reference sequence). CDR3 region: CASSRSTQPQHF. CDR3 DNA: TGTGCCAGCAGCCGTTCAACACAGCCCCAGCATTTT.

This sequence joins TRBV11-2 and TRBJ2-7, with 10 bases matching TRBD1. The CDR3 length is 13 residues. Trimming cost V 5 bases and J 7 bases; bases outside gene matches: 5. Germline V CDR1 and CDR2: SGHAT, FQNNGV. CDR3 in DNA: TGTGCCAGCAGCCGACAGGGGGCCGGGGAGCAGTACTTC. It specifies CASSRQGAGEQYF.

V gene TRBV18 combines with J gene TRBJ2-5; 10 bases line up with TRBD2. The germline V gene has CDR1 KGHSH and CDR2 LQKENI. This CDR3 region has 16 residues. V lost 1 base, J lost 4 bases, and 6 bases stayed unmatched. The CDR3 reads CASSPRRVAGGETQYF. The CDR3 DNA reads as TGTGCCAGCTCACCACGGCGCGTAGCGGGGGGAGAGACCCAGTACTTC.

This clone occurred a few times. The J gene is TRBJ1-1, the V gene TRBV7-9; D not certain. This CDR3 comprises 12 residues. Trimming pared 5 bases from V and 12 bases from J, leaving 16 bases between. Germline V gene data show CDR1 as SEHNR and CDR2 as FQNEAQ (reference sequence). In DNA form, the CDR3 reads TGTGCCAGCAGCCGGAGTGGTTATTTGACTTTCTTT. Its translation: CASSRSGYLTFF.

The chain joins TRBV27 to TRBJ2-5; the D gene is possibly TRBD1 (6 bases). The CDR3 loop spans 15 amino acids. The V gene lost 0 bases and the J gene lost 5 bases, with 13 bases spanning the gap. Germline CDR1 MNHEY, CDR2 SMNVEV (reference sequence). CDR3 sequence: CASSLSQGLVETQYF. CDR3 DNA sequence: TGTGCCAGCAGTTTATCTCAGGGGCTGGTGGAGACCCAGTACTTC.

The chain combines TRBV28 with TRBJ1-5; TRBD1 matches 8 bases. CDR3 length: 12 residues. In germline, CDR1 is MDHEN, CDR2 SYDVKM. J gave up 7 bases and V 6 bases, and 2 bases lay outside the gene matches. CDR3 DNA: TGTGCCAGCAGCGGACAGGGACAGCCCCAGCATTTT. It specifies CASSGQGQPQHF.

This clone has a handful of counts. V gene TRBV15 combines with J gene TRBJ1-4, with 7 bases matching TRBD1. Per the germline V gene, CDR1 is LNHNV and CDR2 is YYDKDF (reference sequence). The CDR3 is 15 residues long. The J segment lost 11 bases and the V segment lost 1 base, leaving 10 bases of the junction unmatched. The CDR3 reads CATSRGQGAPGKLFF. CDR3 DNA: TGTGCCACCAGCAGAGGACAGGGAGCGCCGGGGAAACTGTTTTTT.

This sequence joins TRBV18 and TRBJ1-4, with D perhaps matching TRBD1 (6 bases). In germline, CDR1 is KGHSH, CDR2 LQKENI. Trimming removed 6 bases from V and 7 bases from J, with 9 bases in between. The CDR3 length is 12 residues. CDR3: CASSPDSEKLFF. Written as DNA, the CDR3 is TGTGCCAGCTCGCCGGACAGTGAAAAACTGTTTTTT.

The chain joins TRBV6-6 to TRBJ2-5; D ambiguous. Per the germline V gene, CDR1 is MNHNY and CDR2 is SVGAGI (reference sequence). The CDR3 covers 11 residues. The ends were cut back, 6 bases at V and 4 bases at J, with 6 bases in the middle. CDR3 region: CASRRGETQYF. The CDR3 DNA sequence: TGTGCCAGCAGGCGAGGAGAGACCCAGTACTTC.

The sample holds a few counts of this clone. The V gene is TRBV5-4, the J gene TRBJ2-3; D is unresolved. This CDR3 is built from 15 residues. Between the trimmed V and J ends, which lost 4 bases and 6 bases, there was a span of 18 bases. Per germline, CDR1 SGHNT and CDR2 YYREEE (reference sequence). CDR3 region: CASSLGDSEVDTQYF. The CDR3 DNA sequence: TGTGCCAGCAGCCTGGGTGACTCAGAGGTGGATACGCAGTATTTT.

This clone has more than one count but fewer than ten. The chain combines TRBV6-5 with TRBJ2-1; TRBD2 matches at 10 bases. The junction had 4 bases not matched to a gene; V was cut back by 6 bases and J by 2 bases. This CDR3 region has 15 residues. Germline CDR1 and CDR2: MNHEY and SVGAGI. CDR3 in DNA: TGTGCCAGCAGCCTAGCGGGGGCGACCTACAATGAGCAGTTCTTC. Amino acids: CASSLAGATYNEQFF.

V and J are TRBV5-4 and TRBJ2-1, with D perhaps matching TRBD1 (6 bases). The V and J ends lost 4 bases and 5 bases respectively, with 10 bases between them. Germline lookup yields CDR1 SGHNT and CDR2 YYREEE (reference sequence). The length of the CDR3 is 13 residues. The CDR3 loop reads CASSTRQDNEQFF. In nucleotides, the CDR3 is TGTGCCAGCAGCACTCGACAGGACAATGAGCAGTTCTTC. Filled out from reference TRBV5-4 and TRBJ2-1, the complete variable domain reads ETGVTQSPTHLIKTRGQQVTLRCSSQSGHNTVSWYQQALGQGPQFIFQYYREEENGRGNFPPRFSGLQFPNYSSELNVNALELDDSALYLCASSTRQDNEQFFGPGTRLTVL.

This clone has more than one count but fewer than ten. The chain uses TRBV14 and TRBJ2-3; D unclear. V gave up 0 bases and J gave up 0 bases, with 10 bases separating them. The CDR3 contains 16 residues. Per the germline V gene, CDR1 is SGHDN and CDR2 is FVKESK. CDR3 protein: CASSQDPVPSTDTQYF. In DNA, the CDR3 is TGTGCCAGCAGCCAAGATCCGGTTCCTAGCACAGATACGCAGTATTTT.

CDR3 nucleotides: TGTGCCAGCAGCTTACTACAGGGTTCCCAGCCCCAGCATTTT. Amino acids: CASSLLQGSQPQHF. The rearrangement links TRBV7-2 to TRBJ1-5, with D possibly being TRBD1 (6 bases). Germline V gene data show CDR1 as SGHTA and CDR2 as FQGNSA. This CDR3 comprises 14 residues. Trimming pared 2 bases from V and 7 bases from J, leaving 12 bases between. Full variable domain (remainder filled in from reference TRBV7-2 and TRBJ1-5): GAGVSQSPSNKVTEKGKDVELRCDPISGHTALYWYRQSLGQGLEFLIYFQGNSAPDKSGLPSDRFSAERTGGSVSTLTIQRTQQEDSAVYLCASSLLQGSQPQHFGDGTRLSIL.

The table lists this clone with a few counts. CDR3 in DNA: TGTGCCAGCAGTGAGGCAGAGCAGTACTTC. Translating gives CASSEAEQYF. The chain is built from TRBV2 and TRBJ2-7; D ambiguous. This CDR3 comprises 10 residues. Germline CDR1 and CDR2: SNHLY and FYNNEI. V was trimmed by 3 bases and J by 7 bases, leaving 4 bases between them.

The chain carries TRBV6-5 and TRBJ1-1, with 7 bases lining up with TRBD1. The CDR3 length is 13 residues. CDR1 is MNHEY and CDR2 is SVGAGI in the germline V gene. Losses at the gene ends were 8 bases for V and 5 bases for J; bases not matched to a gene: 8. CDR3 protein: CASHKQGRTEAFF. DNA for the CDR3: TGTGCCAGCCATAAACAGGGGCGAACTGAAGCTTTCTTT.